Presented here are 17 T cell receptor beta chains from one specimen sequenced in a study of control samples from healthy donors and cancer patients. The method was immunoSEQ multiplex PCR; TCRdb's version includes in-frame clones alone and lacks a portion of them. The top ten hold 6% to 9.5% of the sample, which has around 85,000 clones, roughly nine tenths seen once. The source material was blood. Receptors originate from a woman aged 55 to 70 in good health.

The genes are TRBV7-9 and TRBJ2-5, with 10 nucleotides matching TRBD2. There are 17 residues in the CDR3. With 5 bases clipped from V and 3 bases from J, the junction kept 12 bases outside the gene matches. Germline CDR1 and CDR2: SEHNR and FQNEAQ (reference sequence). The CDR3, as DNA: TGTGCCAGCAGCCCCGACTTTCTAAGCGGGGGGGAAGAGACCCAGTACTTC. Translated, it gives CASSPDFLSGGEETQYF.

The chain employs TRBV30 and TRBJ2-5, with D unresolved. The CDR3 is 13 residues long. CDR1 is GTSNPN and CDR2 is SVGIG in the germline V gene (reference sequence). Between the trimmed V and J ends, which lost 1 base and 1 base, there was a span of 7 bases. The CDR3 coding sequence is TGTGCCTGGAGTGCAACGGCCCAAGAGACCCAGTACTTC. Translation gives CAWSATAQETQYF.

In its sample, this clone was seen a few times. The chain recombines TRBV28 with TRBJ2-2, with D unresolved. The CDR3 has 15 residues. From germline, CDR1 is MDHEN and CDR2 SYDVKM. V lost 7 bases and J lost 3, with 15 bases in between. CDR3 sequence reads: CASNVGRLDTGELFF. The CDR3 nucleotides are TGTGCCAGCAATGTTGGTAGACTCGACACCGGGGAGCTGTTTTTT. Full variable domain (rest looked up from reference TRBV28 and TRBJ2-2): DVKVTQSSRYLVKRTGEKVFLECVQDMDHENMFWYRQDPGLGLRLIYFSYDVKMKEKGDIPEGYSVSREKKERFSLILESASTNQTSMYLCASNVGRLDTGELFFGEGSRLTVL.

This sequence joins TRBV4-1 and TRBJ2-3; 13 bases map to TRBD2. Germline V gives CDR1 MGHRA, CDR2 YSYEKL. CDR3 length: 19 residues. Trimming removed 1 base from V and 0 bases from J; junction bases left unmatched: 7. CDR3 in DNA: TGCGCCAGCAGCCAAGGGGGGACTAGCGGGGCCCTAAGCACAGATACGCAGTATTTT. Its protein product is CASSQGGTSGALSTDTQYF.

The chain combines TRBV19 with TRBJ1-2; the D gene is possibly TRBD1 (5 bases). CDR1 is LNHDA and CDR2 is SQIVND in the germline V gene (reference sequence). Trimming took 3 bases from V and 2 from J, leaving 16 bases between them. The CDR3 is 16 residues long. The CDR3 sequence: CASSILGVGTNYGYTF. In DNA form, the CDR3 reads TGTGCCAGTAGTATTCTAGGGGTGGGAACAAACTATGGCTACACCTTC.

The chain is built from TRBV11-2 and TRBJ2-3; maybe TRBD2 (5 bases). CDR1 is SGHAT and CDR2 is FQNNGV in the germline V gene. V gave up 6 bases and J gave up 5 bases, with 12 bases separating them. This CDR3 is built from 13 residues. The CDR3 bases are TGTGCCAGCAGGGACCAGCGGTTAGATACGCAGTATTTT. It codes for CASRDQRLDTQYF.

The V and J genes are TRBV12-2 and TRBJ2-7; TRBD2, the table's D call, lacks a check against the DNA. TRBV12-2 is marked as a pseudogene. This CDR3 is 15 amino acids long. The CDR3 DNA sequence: TGTGCAAGTCGCTTACTAGCGGGGGGTTACTACGAGCAGTACTTC. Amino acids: CASRLLAGGYYEQYF.

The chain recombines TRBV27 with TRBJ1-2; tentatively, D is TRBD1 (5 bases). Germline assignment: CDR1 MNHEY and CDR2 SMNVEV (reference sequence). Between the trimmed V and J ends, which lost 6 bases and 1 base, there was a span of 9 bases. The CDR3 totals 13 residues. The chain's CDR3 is CASRGTGNYGYTF. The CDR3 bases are TGTGCCAGCAGAGGGACGGGTAACTATGGCTACACCTTC.

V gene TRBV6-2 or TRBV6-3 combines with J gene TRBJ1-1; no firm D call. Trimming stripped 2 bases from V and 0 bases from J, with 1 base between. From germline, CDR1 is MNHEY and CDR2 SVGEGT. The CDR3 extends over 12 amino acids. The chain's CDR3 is CASSYVNTEAFF. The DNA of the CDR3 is TGTGCCAGCAGTTACGTGAACACTGAAGCTTTCTTT.

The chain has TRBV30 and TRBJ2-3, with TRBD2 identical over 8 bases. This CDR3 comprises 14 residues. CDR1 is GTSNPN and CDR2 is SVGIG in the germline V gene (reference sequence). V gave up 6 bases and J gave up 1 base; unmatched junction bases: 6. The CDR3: CACISGEGTDTQYF. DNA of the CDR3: TGTGCCTGTATTAGCGGGGAGGGCACAGATACGCAGTATTTT.

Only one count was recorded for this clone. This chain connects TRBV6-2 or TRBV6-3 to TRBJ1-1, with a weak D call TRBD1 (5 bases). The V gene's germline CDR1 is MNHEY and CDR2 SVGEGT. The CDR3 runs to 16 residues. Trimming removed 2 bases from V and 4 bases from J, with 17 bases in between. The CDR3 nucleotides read TGTGCCAGCAGTTACCCTTCTCGGTTGGGGGGCACTGAAGCTTTCTTT. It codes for CASSYPSRLGGTEAFF.

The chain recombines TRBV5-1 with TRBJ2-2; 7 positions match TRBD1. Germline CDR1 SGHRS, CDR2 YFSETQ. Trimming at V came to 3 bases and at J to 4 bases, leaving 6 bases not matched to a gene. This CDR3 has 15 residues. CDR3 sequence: CASSSQGSGTGELFF. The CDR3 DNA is TGCGCCAGCAGCTCACAGGGGAGTGGCACCGGGGAGCTGTTTTTT.

CDR3 coding DNA: TGTGCCAGCAGCGAGGGACTAGCGGGAGGGAAATACAATGAGCAGTTCTTC. Its translation is CASSEGLAGGKYNEQFF. The chain uses TRBV21-1 and TRBJ2-1; TRBD2 is the table's D call and was not checked against the DNA. TRBV21-1 is a listed pseudogene. The CDR3 has 17 amino acids.

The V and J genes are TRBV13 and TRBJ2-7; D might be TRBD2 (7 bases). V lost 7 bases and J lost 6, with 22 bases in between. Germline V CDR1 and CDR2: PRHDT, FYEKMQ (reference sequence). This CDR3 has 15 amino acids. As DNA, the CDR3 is TGTGCCAGCAAACAGCTTGGCGGGGGCCTGGGCGAGCAGTACTTC. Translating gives CASKQLGGGLGEQYF.

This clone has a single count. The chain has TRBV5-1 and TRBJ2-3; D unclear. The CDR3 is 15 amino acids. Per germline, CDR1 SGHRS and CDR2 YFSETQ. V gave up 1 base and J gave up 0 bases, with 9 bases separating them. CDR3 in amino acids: CASSLNGFSTDTQYF. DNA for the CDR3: TGCGCCAGCAGCTTGAACGGTTTTAGCACAGATACGCAGTATTTT.

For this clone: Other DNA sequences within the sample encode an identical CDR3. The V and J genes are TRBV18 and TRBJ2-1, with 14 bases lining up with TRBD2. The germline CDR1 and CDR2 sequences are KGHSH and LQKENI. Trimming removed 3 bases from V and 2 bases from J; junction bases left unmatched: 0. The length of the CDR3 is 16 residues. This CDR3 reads CASSPGLAGAYNEQFF. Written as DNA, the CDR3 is TGTGCCAGCTCACCGGGACTAGCGGGAGCCTACAATGAGCAGTTCTTC.

The DNA of the CDR3 is TGTGCCAGCAGTTTATGGGGCATTGGCAGACCCAATGAGCAGTTCTTC. This translates into CASSLWGIGRPNEQFF. The gene calls are TRBV28 and TRBJ2-1, with D uncertain. The germline CDR1 and CDR2 sequences are MDHEN and SYDVKM. Trimming removed 0 bases at V and 6 bases at J, with 15 bases between. There are 16 residues in the CDR3.